These T cell receptor beta chains were read from a single sample in a study of cytomegalovirus exposure and HLA in healthy donors. The assay was immunoSEQ multiplex PCR, and TCRdb's table has in-frame clones only and misses some. The repertoire has approximately 190,000 clones, roughly 80% of them found once; the top ten carry about 1.5%. The sequencing sample was made of PBMCs. These receptors were taken from a woman aged 18-29 years in good health and CMV-seronegative. The CDR3 runs from the conserved cysteine through the conserved F or W. Each record gives: V gene, J gene, clone size, D gene, CDR3 protein, CDR3 DNA. A D gene is named only where the DNA matches it firmly. Clone size is not always given. Where it is, it says once, few, many or a class for expanded clones.

>TRBV19|TRBJ1-2|NA|TRBD1
CASRRDRGRGFGYTF
TGTGCCAGTAGACGGGACAGGGGGCGCGGGTTTGGCTACACCTTC
>TRBV5-8|TRBJ2-1|NA|NA
CASTDPSADSYNEQFF
TGTGCCAGTACCGATCCGAGCGCCGACTCCTACAATGAGCAGTTCTTC
>TRBV18|TRBJ1-1|NA|NA
CASSPLALNTEAFF
TGTGCCAGCTCACCCCTGGCTCTGAACACTGAAGCTTTCTTT
>TRBV28|TRBJ1-2|NA|NA
CASNGIRTYGYTF
TGTGCCAGCAACGGTATTAGAACCTATGGCTACACCTTC
>TRBV7-2|TRBJ2-7|NA|TRBD2
CASSPSGSTSYEQYF
TGTGCCAGCAGCCCGAGCGGGAGCACCTCCTACGAGCAGTACTTC
>TRBV19|TRBJ2-3|NA|TRBD2
CASSIAGGLTDTQYF
TGTGCCAGTAGTATAGCGGGAGGGCTCACAGATACGCAGTATTTT
>TRBV7-2|TRBJ1-1|NA|TRBD1
CASSLGGTGNTEAFF
TGTGCCAGCAGCTTAGGGGGGACAGGGAACACTGAAGCTTTCTTT
>TRBV6-5|TRBJ1-3|NA|NA
CASSYSGAVSNTIYF
TGTGCCAGCAGTTACTCGGGGGCCGTTAGCAACACCATATATTTT
>TRBV19|TRBJ2-2|once|TRBD2
CASSGLAGNGELFF
TGTGCCAGTAGTGGACTAGCGGGAAACGGGGAGCTGTTTTTT
>TRBV18|TRBJ2-2|NA|NA
CASSRGSPNTGELFF
TGTGCCAGCTCGCGAGGGAGTCCTAACACCGGGGAGCTGTTTTTT
>TRBV6-1|TRBJ1-2|once|TRBD1
CASSEAGQNNYGYTF
TGTGCCAGCAGTGAAGCGGGACAGAATAACTATGGCTACACCTTC
>TRBV5-6|TRBJ2-3|NA|TRBD2
CASSPRLAGAIPDTQYF
TGTGCCAGCAGCCCCCGACTAGCGGGAGCGATCCCAGATACGCAGTATTTT
>TRBV2|TRBJ2-1|NA|TRBD1
CASKGGAGGFGEQFF
TGTGCCAGCAAAGGAGGGGCAGGGGGCTTCGGCGAGCAGTTCTTC
>TRBV15|TRBJ1-4|NA|TRBD1
CATSRDGTGGVLSEKLFF
TGTGCCACCAGCAGAGATGGGACAGGGGGGGTTTTGAGTGAAAAACTGTTTTTT
>TRBV4-1|TRBJ1-2|NA|NA
CASSQVVALYGYTF
TGCGCCAGCAGCCAAGTAGTAGCTTTATATGGCTACACCTTC
>TRBV25-1|TRBJ2-3|NA|TRBD2
CASSTESGSGTDTQYF
TGTGCCAGCAGTACCGAGAGCGGGAGCGGTACAGATACGCAGTATTTT
>TRBV2|TRBJ1-2|NA|NA
CASGKELGDFYTF
TGTGCCAGCGGTAAAGAGCTGGGAGATTTCTACACCTTC
>TRBV18|TRBJ1-2|NA|TRBD1
CASSPARGPGYTF
TGTGCCAGCTCACCAGCGAGGGGGCCCGGCTACACCTTC
>TRBV27|TRBJ2-1|NA|TRBD1
CASRTTGGSEQFF
TGTGCCAGCAGGACGACAGGGGGATCTGAGCAGTTCTTC
>TRBV6-6|TRBJ1-2|NA|NA
CASSSEAYYGYTF
TGTGCCAGCAGCTCGGAGGCCTACTATGGCTACACCTTC
>TRBV29-1|TRBJ1-2|NA|TRBD1
CSVAGTGGSNYGYTF
TGCAGCGTCGCCGGGACAGGGGGCAGCAACTATGGCTACACCTTC
>TRBV27|TRBJ1-3|once|TRBD1
CASSRDRGDNGNTIYF
TGTGCCAGCAGTCGGGACAGGGGTGATAATGGAAACACCATATATTTT
>TRBV10-2|TRBJ2-7|NA|NA
CASSDPDYEQYF
TGCGCCAGCAGTGATCCAGACTACGAGCAGTACTTC
>TRBV7-2|TRBJ1-2|NA|TRBD1
CASSLDSRGRPGVGGYTF
TGTGCCAGCAGCTTAGATTCCAGGGGGCGTCCGGGAGTTGGTGGCTACACCTTC
>TRBV4-2|TRBJ2-1|once|TRBD2
CASSQELAGDNEQFF
TGTGCCAGCAGCCAAGAACTAGCGGGAGACAATGAGCAGTTCTTC
>TRBV6-5|TRBJ2-1|once|NA
CASSYSFNNEQFF
TGTGCCAGCAGTTACTCTTTTAACAATGAGCAGTTCTTC
>TRBV6-5|TRBJ2-2|NA|NA
CASSYSVSRTGELFF
TGTGCCAGCAGTTACTCGGTCTCGAGGACCGGGGAGCTGTTTTTT
>TRBV25-1|TRBJ2-5|few|TRBD2
CASSEPIAGGLIYETQYF
TGTGCCAGCAGTGAACCTATAGCGGGAGGTTTGATATATGAGACCCAGTACTTC
>TRBV19|TRBJ1-3|NA|NA
CASLTRENTIYF
TGTGCCAGCCTAACGAGGGAAAACACCATATATTTT
>TRBV27|TRBJ2-3|NA|TRBD2
CASSLMSGRRSVLFTDTQYF
TGTGCCAGCAGTTTAATGAGCGGGAGGCGGTCTGTGCTTTTCACAGATACGCAGTATTTT
>TRBV9|TRBJ2-1|NA|TRBD2
CASSVAAGGPNEQFF
TGTGCCAGCAGCGTAGCAGCGGGAGGGCCGAATGAGCAGTTCTTC
>TRBV29-1|TRBJ2-1|once|TRBD2
CSVAGGAYNEQFF
TGCAGCGTTGCGGGAGGGGCCTACAATGAGCAGTTCTTC
>TRBV7-6|TRBJ2-1|once|NA
CASSISRGNEQFF
TGTGCCAGCAGCATCTCCAGGGGTAATGAGCAGTTCTTC
>TRBV7-2|TRBJ2-6|NA|NA
CASSLARVPGANVLTF
TGTGCCAGCAGCTTAGCGAGGGTACCTGGGGCCAACGTCCTGACTTTC
>TRBV6-5|TRBJ1-6|NA|TRBD1
CASSYSQGGVSPLHF
TGTGCCAGCAGTTACTCGCAAGGGGGCGTTTCACCCCTCCACTTT
>TRBV9|TRBJ1-2|NA|NA
CASSVSISGGDYGYTF
TGTGCCAGCAGCGTATCGATTTCGGGAGGGGACTATGGCTACACCTTC
>TRBV5-1|TRBJ2-7|NA|TRBD2
CASSLDPSGSYEQYF
TGCGCCAGCAGCTTGGATCCTAGCGGGAGCTACGAGCAGTACTTC
>TRBV30|TRBJ2-1|few|TRBD2
CAWESGRGNEQFF
TGTGCCTGGGAAAGCGGGAGAGGGAATGAGCAGTTCTTC
>TRBV15|TRBJ1-5|NA|NA
CATSRGGGSNQPQHF
TGTGCCACCAGCAGAGGGGGGGGGAGCAATCAGCCCCAGCATTTT
>TRBV30|TRBJ1-2|NA|TRBD1
CARVTGTNYGYTF
TGTGCCCGGGTGACAGGGACTAACTATGGCTACACCTTC
>TRBV10-2|TRBJ1-2|NA|TRBD1
CASRGQGPTNYGYTF
TGCGCCAGCAGGGGACAGGGACCAACTAACTATGGCTACACCTTC
>TRBV2|TRBJ1-2|NA|TRBD1
CASRGGVTGETGYTF
TGTGCCAGCCGAGGAGGGGTGACAGGGGAGACGGGCTACACCTTC
>TRBV7-2|TRBJ1-4|NA|NA
CASSLDPRNGEKLFF
TGTGCCAGCAGCTTAGACCCGAGGAATGGCGAAAAACTGTTTTTT
>TRBV4-3|TRBJ2-6|NA|TRBD2
CASSPGLAGDSGANVLTF
TGCGCCAGCAGCCCGGGACTAGCGGGAGATTCTGGGGCCAACGTCCTGACTTTC
>TRBV5-1|TRBJ2-5|NA|TRBD1
CASSLSGTVQETQYF
TGCGCCAGCAGCTTGTCCGGGACAGTCCAAGAGACCCAGTACTTC
>TRBV14|TRBJ2-5|once|TRBD2
CASSQGGLADQETQYF
TGTGCCAGCAGCCAAGGAGGGCTAGCGGACCAAGAGACCCAGTACTTC
>TRBV4-3|TRBJ2-1|once|NA
CASSQDLLGQGEQFF
TGCGCCAGCAGCCAAGATCTTCTTGGGCAAGGTGAGCAGTTCTTC
>TRBV11-2|TRBJ2-7|NA|NA
CASSLIGLEGGHEQYF
TGTGCCAGCAGCTTAATAGGTCTTGAGGGAGGCCACGAGCAGTACTTC
>TRBV7-2|TRBJ1-1|NA|NA
CASSPSGGVGEAFF
TGTGCCAGCAGCCCGTCCGGAGGGGTGGGTGAAGCTTTCTTT
>TRBV7-9|TRBJ1-2|NA|TRBD1
CSSSYGQGSGYTF
TGTTCCAGCAGCTATGGACAGGGGAGCGGCTACACCTTC
>TRBV5-1|TRBJ2-5|NA|TRBD1
CASSRDRAGETQYF
TGCGCCAGCAGCCGGGACAGGGCAGGGGAGACCCAGTACTTC
>TRBV7-2|TRBJ1-5|NA|NA
CASSPGPSKNQPQHF
TGTGCCAGCAGCCCAGGGCCCTCCAAAAATCAGCCCCAGCATTTT
>TRBV28|TRBJ2-7|once|TRBD1
CASSLVGTGPFYEQYF
TGTGCCAGCAGTTTAGTTGGGACAGGCCCTTTCTACGAGCAGTACTTC
>TRBV23-1|TRBJ1-1|NA|NA
CAGYGGGRTEAFF
TGCGCCGGGTACGGGGGGGGGCGAACTGAAGCTTTCTTT
>TRBV18|TRBJ2-7|once|NA
CASSLGHYEQYF
TGTGCCAGCTCACTTGGACATTACGAGCAGTACTTC
>TRBV4-2|TRBJ2-5|NA|TRBD2
CASSQSRGGSRTETQYF
TGTGCCAGCAGCCAAAGTCGAGGCGGGAGTAGGACGGAGACCCAGTACTTC
>TRBV6-6|TRBJ2-3|NA|NA
CASSKGDTQYF
TGTGCCAGCAGTAAGGGGGATACGCAGTATTTT